This TCR beta chain came from a study of blood T cell repertoires in COVID-19. Study background: PBMCs, B-cell-depleted T cells, or T cells provided the cDNA or gDNA that made up the material.

In the authors' workflow: Reference gene primer amplification in the assay estimated nucleated cell counts. Clones were read by immunoSEQ multiplex PCR, and TCRdb kept only the in-frame ones, dropping some. Clone size and V and J calls were adopted from that table, with D and trimming inferred from the DNA. The data contain some 110,000 clones, roughly 80% of them singletons. The sequenced sample was peripheral blood. This receptor was taken from a woman in her seventies with acute or convalescent COVID-19.

Written as DNA, the CDR3 is TGTGCCACCGACGGGACAAGGGTGTCCCACTTGGAGACCCAGTACTTC. It yields the protein CATDGTRVSHLETQYF. The chain combines TRBV10-3 with TRBJ2-5; D is possibly TRBD1 (6 bases). The CDR3 sequence is 16 residues long. Trimming took off 10 bases at V and 5 bases at J, with 26 bases between the two ends. Germline CDR1 reads ENHRY; CDR2 reads SYGVKD.